This T cell receptor (beta chain) was sequenced in a study of cytomegalovirus exposure and HLA in healthy donors. The study's findings and limits: In a later analysis, productive TCRs from donors in an Asian-associated ancestry cluster reportedly carried fewer N-insertions than the cohort mean.

With 60 Vbeta and 13 Jbeta primers, the PCR was carried out. Profiled with immunoSEQ multiplex PCR; TCRdb holds only in-frame clones, not every one. Among about 43,000 clones, around 56% were seen once, and the ten largest hold around 6%. Notes on this clone: Its specificity is not known.

V trimming: 4 bases; J trimming: 4 bases; junction bases outside the gene matches: 3. This CDR3 spans 13 amino acids. The germline V gene encodes CDR1 SQVTM and CDR2 ANQGSEA. The sequencing sample was made of PBMCs. The chain combines TRBV29-1 with TRBJ2-5; 10 nucleotides agree with TRBD2. The sequence came from a man aged 60-69 years in good health and CMV-seronegative. The chain's CDR3 is CSVASGSLETQYF. The CDR3 region has the DNA TGCAGCGTTGCTAGCGGGAGTTTAGAGACCCAGTACTTC.